The 14 T cell receptor beta chains below were found in one sample sequenced in a study of blood T cell repertoires in COVID-19. Repertoires were generated with immunoSEQ multiplex PCR, while TCRdb's copy carries only in-frame clones and drops some. Of about 150,000 clones in the sample, 85% to 90% were seen once. The sequencing input was peripheral blood. The origin of the receptors is a woman in her thirties or forties with acute or convalescent COVID-19.

The chain uses TRBV7-6 and TRBJ2-2, with D unclear. Germline V gene sequence: CDR1 SGHVS, CDR2 FNYEAQ. This CDR3 is 16 amino acids long. V dropped 1 base and J dropped 5 bases, with 14 bases sitting between them. CDR3 DNA: TGTGCCAGCAGCTTAGTTAGTTCTGTTCTTACCGGGGAGCTGTTTTTT. It yields the protein CASSLVSSVLTGELFF.

The chain joins TRBV9 to TRBJ2-7, with TRBD1 matching 12 bases. The junction had 7 bases not matched to a gene; V was cut back by 0 bases and J by 3 bases. Germline-derived CDR1 and CDR2 are SGDLS and YYNGEE. This CDR3 spans 17 amino acids. In nucleotides, the CDR3 is TGTGCCAGCAGCGTAGACTCCGGGACAGGGGGCAACTACGAGCAGTACTTC. Translation: CASSVDSGTGGNYEQYF.

The V call is TRBV7-9, the J call TRBJ2-7, with D possibly matching TRBD1 (6 bases). V was cut by 5 bases and J by 2 bases, with 13 bases left in between. Germline V gene sequence: CDR1 SEHNR, CDR2 FQNEAQ (reference sequence). This CDR3 contains 14 residues. The CDR3 spells CASSQSGQTYEQYF. CDR3 in DNA: TGTGCCAGCAGCCAATCTGGACAGACCTACGAGCAGTACTTC.

The chain recombines TRBV30 with TRBJ2-3; the D is unclear. Germline V gene sequence: CDR1 GTSNPN, CDR2 SVGIG (reference sequence). CDR3 length: 14 amino acids. V was trimmed by 0 bases and J by 4 bases, leaving 11 bases between them. CDR3: CAWSVLRSADTQYF. The CDR3 DNA is TGTGCCTGGAGTGTACTGCGGAGTGCAGATACGCAGTATTTT. Full variable domain (rest looked up from reference TRBV30 and TRBJ2-3): SQTIHQWPATLVQPVGSPLSLECTVEGTSNPNLYWYRQAAGRGLQLLFYSVGIGQISSEVPQNLSASRPQDRQFILSSKKLLLSDSGFYLCAWSVLRSADTQYFGPGTRLTVL.

This rearrangement joins TRBV9 to TRBJ2-4; 7 nucleotides line up with TRBD1. Trimming took 3 bases from V and 8 from J; bases not matched to a gene: 20. Germline values: CDR1 SGDLS, CDR2 YYNGEE. The CDR3 extends over 18 amino acids. In DNA, the CDR3 is TGTGCCAGCAGCGCCACCGGGACAGCCCGTGAGTTTGTGGACATTCAGTACTTC. It yields the protein CASSATGTAREFVDIQYF.

The table lists this clone with a few counts. The chain joins TRBV5-1 to TRBJ2-1; D possibly corresponds to TRBD1 (7 bases). The CDR3 runs 13 residues. The V gene's germline CDR1 is SGHRS and CDR2 YFSETQ. Trimming cost V 0 bases and J 9 bases, with 10 bases left between them. The CDR3 sequence: CASSLGQGGEQFF. CDR3 DNA sequence: TGCGCCAGCAGCTTGGGTCAGGGGGGTGAGCAGTTCTTC.

This chain uses TRBV7-9 with TRBJ2-1; 8 bases align to TRBD2. The CDR3 runs 16 residues. Losses at the gene ends were 8 bases for V and 9 bases for J; bases not matched to a gene: 18. Germline loops: CDR1 SEHNR, CDR2 FQNEAQ (reference sequence). CDR3 protein: CASGRLLGLGGGEQFF. In nucleotides, the CDR3 is TGTGCCAGCGGGAGGTTGTTGGGACTAGGTGGGGGTGAGCAGTTCTTC.

This clone occurred once. The rearrangement links TRBV5-4 to TRBJ2-7; TRBD1 is a possible D gene (6 bases). Trimming cost V 4 bases and J 4 bases, with 12 bases left between them. Germline V gene data show CDR1 as SGHNT and CDR2 as YYREEE (reference sequence). The length of the CDR3 is 13 residues. The CDR3 nucleotides read TGTGCCAGCAGCGTAAAACAGGGTTACGAGCAGTACTTC. Protein sequence: CASSVKQGYEQYF.

The chain couples TRBV2 to TRBJ2-7; 8 nucleotides agree with TRBD1. The CDR3 totals 14 residues. The germline V gene encodes CDR1 SNHLY and CDR2 FYNNEI. V lost 8 bases, J lost 2 bases, and 8 bases stayed unmatched. The DNA of the CDR3 is TGTGCCAGCGGGGACAGGCTTGTTCCCTACGAGCAGTACTTC. This translates into CASGDRLVPYEQYF.

This clone has a handful of counts. DNA for the CDR3: TGTGCCAGCAGCTTCCGCGGCAGCACCTCCTACGAGCAGTACTTC. Encoded protein: CASSFRGSTSYEQYF. The V call is TRBV7-9, the J call TRBJ2-7; D unclear. CDR1 is SEHNR, CDR2 FQNEAQ, per germline (reference sequence). V dropped 3 bases and J dropped 0 bases, with 12 bases sitting between them. The CDR3 is 15 residues long. Full variable domain (missing parts from reference TRBV7-9 and TRBJ2-7): DTGVSQNPRHKITKRGQNVTFRCDPISEHNRLYWYRQTLGQGPEFLTYFQNEAQLEKSRLLSDRFSAERPKGSFSTLEIQRTEQGDSAMYLCASSFRGSTSYEQYFGPGTRLTVT.

The chain has TRBV2 and TRBJ1-5; 9 bases are shared with TRBD1. Germline V gene lookup returns CDR1 SNHLY and CDR2 FYNNEI. V lost 6 bases and J lost 6; bases outside the gene matches: 3. The CDR3 totals 13 residues. CDR3 nucleotides: TGTGCCAGCAGACAGGGGGCGGTTCAGCCCCAGCATTTT. The encoded protein is CASRQGAVQPQHF.

This rearrangement joins TRBV24-1 to TRBJ2-2; TRBD1 might be the D (6 bases). V lost 2 bases, J lost 0 bases, and 9 bases lay in between. The CDR3 contains 16 residues. The germline CDR1 and CDR2 sequences are KGHDR and SFDVKD. The CDR3 loop is CATSDSGHPNTGELFF. CDR3 in DNA: TGTGCCACCAGTGATTCGGGACATCCGAACACCGGGGAGCTGTTTTTT.

In this sample, this clone turned up once. The chain combines TRBV15 with TRBJ2-3, with TRBD1 as a possible D gene (5 bases). V was pared by 0 bases and J by 5 bases, with 9 bases between. Per the germline V gene, CDR1 is LNHNV and CDR2 is YYDKDF (reference sequence). The CDR3 is made up of 14 amino acids. CDR3 residues: CATSRDAREDTQYF. The CDR3 DNA sequence: TGTGCCACCAGCAGAGATGCCAGGGAAGATACGCAGTATTTT.

This clone was seen only a few times. The chain carries TRBV6-5 and TRBJ2-7; 8 positions agree with TRBD2. CDR1 and CDR2 (germline): MNHEY, SVGAGI. The CDR3 loop spans 15 amino acids. After removal of 7 bases from V and 4 bases from J, the junction contained 12 bases not matched to a gene. The CDR3 DNA reads as TGTGCCAGCACCCGGTCGGCGGGAGGCGGGTACGAGCAGTACTTC. It is translated as CASTRSAGGGYEQYF.